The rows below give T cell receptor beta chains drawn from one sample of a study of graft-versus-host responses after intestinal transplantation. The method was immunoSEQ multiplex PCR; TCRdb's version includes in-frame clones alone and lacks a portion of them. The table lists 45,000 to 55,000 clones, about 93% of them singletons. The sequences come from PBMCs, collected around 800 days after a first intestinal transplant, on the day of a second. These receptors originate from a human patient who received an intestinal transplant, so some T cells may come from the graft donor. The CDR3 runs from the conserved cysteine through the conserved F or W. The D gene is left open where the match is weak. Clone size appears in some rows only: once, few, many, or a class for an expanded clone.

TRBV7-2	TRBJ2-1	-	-	TGTGCCAGCAGCTTATCAGGGTTCGATGAGCAGTTCTTC	CASSLSGFDEQFF
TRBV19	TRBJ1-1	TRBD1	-	TGTGCCAGCAGGGACAGGGGGAACACTGAAGCTTTCTTT	CASRDRGNTEAFF
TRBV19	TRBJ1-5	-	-	TGTGCCAGTAGCCAGACGGGACGCCAAAGCCCCCTTTTCCAGCCCCAGCATTTT	CASSQTGRQSPLFQPQHF
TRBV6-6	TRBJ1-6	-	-	TGTGCCAGCAGCATCCAGCGGGGCAGGCCCGGGTCACCCCTCCACTTT	CASSIQRGRPGSPLHF
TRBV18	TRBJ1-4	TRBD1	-	TGTGCCAGCTCACCCGACAGGGACAATGAAAAACTGCTTTTT	CASSPDRDNEKLLF
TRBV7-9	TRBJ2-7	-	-	TGTGCCAGCAGCTTACGGTACGAGCAGTACTTC	CASSLRYEQYF
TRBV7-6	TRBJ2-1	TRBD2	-	TGTGCCAGCAGCTTAGTAGTAGCGGGAGGGATTGGGAATGAGCAGTTCTTC	CASSLVVAGGIGNEQFF
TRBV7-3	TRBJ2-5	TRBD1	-	TGTGCCAGCAGCTTAAGGACAGGGGTCCAGGAGACCCAGTACTTC	CASSLRTGVQETQYF
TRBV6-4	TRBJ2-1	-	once	TGTGCCAGCAGTGACTCCGCTTTCGACAATGAGCAGTTCTTC	CASSDSAFDNEQFF
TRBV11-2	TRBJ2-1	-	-	TGTGCCAGCAGCCTGGAGGGGGGGAGAAGCGATGAGCAGTTCTTC	CASSLEGGRSDEQFF
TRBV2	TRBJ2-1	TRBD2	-	TGTGCCAGCAGTGAAGCCCGGACTAGCGGGGCCTTAAATGAGCAGTTCTTC	CASSEARTSGALNEQFF
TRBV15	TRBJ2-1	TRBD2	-	TGTGCCACCAGCAGAGGCAGCGGGAAAGTAAATGAGCAGTTCTTC	CATSRGSGKVNEQFF
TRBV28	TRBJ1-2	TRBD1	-	TGTGCCAGCAGTACACAGGGGCGTTACGTTGGCTACACCTTC	CASSTQGRYVGYTF
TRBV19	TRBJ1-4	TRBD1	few	TGTGCCAGTACGCAGGGGGCGCTAGCTAATGAAAAACTGTTTTTT	CASTQGALANEKLFF
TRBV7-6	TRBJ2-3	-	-	TGTGCCAGCAATGGAGCGACAGATACGCAGTATTTT	CASNGATDTQYF
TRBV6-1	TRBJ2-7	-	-	TGTGCCAGCACTGCAGGGCCTAGCTCCTACGAGCAGTACTTC	CASTAGPSSYEQYF
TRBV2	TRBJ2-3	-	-	TGTGCCAGCAAAAAGAGGGGATTCACAGATACGCAGTATTTT	CASKKRGFTDTQYF
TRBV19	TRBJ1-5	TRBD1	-	TGTGCCAGTAGTATAGATTATAGGGGACAGAGCAATCAGCCCCAGCATTTT	CASSIDYRGQSNQPQHF
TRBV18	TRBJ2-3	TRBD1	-	TGTGCCAGCTCACCACTCAAGCTGGACAGGGTGGCAGATACGCAGTATTTT	CASSPLKLDRVADTQYF
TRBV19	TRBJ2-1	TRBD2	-	TGTGCCAGTAGTCCGGGACTAGCGGGAGGTTTCACCTACAATGAGCAGTTCTTC	CASSPGLAGGFTYNEQFF
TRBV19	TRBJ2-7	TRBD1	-	TGTGCCAGTAGTATCGGGACAGGGCTCTACGAGCAGTACTTC	CASSIGTGLYEQYF
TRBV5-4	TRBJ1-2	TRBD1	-	TGTGCCAGCAGCTTGGAGGGACAGGGACGGGGCTACACCTTC	CASSLEGQGRGYTF
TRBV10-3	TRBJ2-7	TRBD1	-	TGTGCCATCAGTGACAGTGGGACAGGGGGCGGTGAGCAGTACTTC	CAISDSGTGGGEQYF
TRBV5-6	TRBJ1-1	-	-	TGTGCCAGCAGCTTAATTGGGGAGAAGGCTTTCTTT	CASSLIGEKAFF
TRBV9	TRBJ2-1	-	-	TGTGCCAGCAGCGTAGCATATGACGGTGAGCAGTTCTTC	CASSVAYDGEQFF
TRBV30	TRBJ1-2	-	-	TGTGCCTGGAGTACGGCCCCGTTCGGCTATGGCTACACCTTC	CAWSTAPFGYGYTF
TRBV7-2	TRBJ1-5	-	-	TGTGCCAGCAGCTACTCCGGGAGGGTTAGCAATCAGCCCCAGCATTTT	CASSYSGRVSNQPQHF
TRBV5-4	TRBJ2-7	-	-	TGTGCCAGCAGCTTGGCCGGGGGTCAGGGGTCCTACGAGCAGTACTTC	CASSLAGGQGSYEQYF
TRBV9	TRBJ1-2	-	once	TGTGCCAGCAGCGGTTATGGCTACACCTTC	CASSGYGYTF
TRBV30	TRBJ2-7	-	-	TGTGCCGCTAAAAGATCCGCGACCTACGAGCAGTACTTC	CAAKRSATYEQYF
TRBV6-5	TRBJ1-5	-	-	TGTGCCAGCAGCTCTCCGAGGGGAGGCGGTCAGCCCCAGCATTTT	CASSSPRGGGQPQHF
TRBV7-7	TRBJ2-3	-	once	TGTGCCAGCAGCTTAGTAGGCACAGATACGCAGTATTTT	CASSLVGTDTQYF
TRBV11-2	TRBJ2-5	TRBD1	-	TGTGCCAGCAGCTTAGGACCTGGGACAGTCGAAATGGCCCAGTACTTC	CASSLGPGTVEMAQYF
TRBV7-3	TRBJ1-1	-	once	TGTGCCAGCAGCCCTAATGGGGGCAACACTGAAGCTTTCTTT	CASSPNGGNTEAFF
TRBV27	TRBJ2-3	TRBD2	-	TGTGCCAGCAGTTTCCTAGCGGGAGTCGGCACAGATACGCAGTATTTT	CASSFLAGVGTDTQYF
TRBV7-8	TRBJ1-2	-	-	TGTGCCAGCAGCTTAGATTATGGACACAGTAGCCTTCTTAGGCACTATGGCTACACCTTC	CASSLDYGHSSLLRHYGYTF
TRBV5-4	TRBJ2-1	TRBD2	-	TGTGCCAGCAGCTTGAGTCTAGCGGGAAGTTACAATGAGCAGTTCTTC	CASSLSLAGSYNEQFF
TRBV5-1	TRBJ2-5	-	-	TGCGCCAGCAGCCCCTCGGGACCCCTCTTTGGGGAGACCCAGTACTTC	CASSPSGPLFGETQYF
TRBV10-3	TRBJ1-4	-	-	TGTGCCATCAGTGAGGTGTCAGGGTTTAATGAAAAACTGTTTTTT	CAISEVSGFNEKLFF
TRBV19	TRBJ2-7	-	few	TGTGCCAGTAGTCCCTTTGGGAATCACGAGCAGTACTTC	CASSPFGNHEQYF
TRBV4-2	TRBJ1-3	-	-	TGTGCCAGCAGCCTCCGGGCCTCAACCTCTGGAAACACCATATATTTT	CASSLRASTSGNTIYF
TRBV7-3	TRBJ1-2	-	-	TGTGCCAGCAGCTTACCGGGGTTCTATGGCTACACCTTC	CASSLPGFYGYTF
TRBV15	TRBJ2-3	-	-	TGTGCCACCGGCGAGGGTCTGGATACGCAGTATTTT	CATGEGLDTQYF
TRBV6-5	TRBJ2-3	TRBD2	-	TGTGCCAGCAGTACTAGCGGGATTAGCACAGATACGCAGTATTTT	CASSTSGISTDTQYF
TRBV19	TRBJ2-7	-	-	TGTGCCAGTAGCCTGACAACTTCCTACGAGCAGTACTTC	CASSLTTSYEQYF
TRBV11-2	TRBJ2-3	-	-	TGTGCCAGCAGCTTAGGGAGGGGTAATACGCAGTATTTT	CASSLGRGNTQYF